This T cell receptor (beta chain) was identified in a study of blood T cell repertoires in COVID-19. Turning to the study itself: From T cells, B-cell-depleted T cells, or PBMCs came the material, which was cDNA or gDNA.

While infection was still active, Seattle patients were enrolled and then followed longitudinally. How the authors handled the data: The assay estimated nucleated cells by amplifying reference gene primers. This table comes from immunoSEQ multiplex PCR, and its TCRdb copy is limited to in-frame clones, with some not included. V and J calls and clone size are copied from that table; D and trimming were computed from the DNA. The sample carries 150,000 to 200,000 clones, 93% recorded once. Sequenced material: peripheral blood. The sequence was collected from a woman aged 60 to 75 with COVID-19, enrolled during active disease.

The CDR3 region is CASSSYRDRADYGYTF. In nucleotides, the CDR3 is TGTGCCAGCAGTTCTTACAGGGACAGGGCCGACTATGGCTACACCTTC. The chain uses TRBV11-2 and TRBJ1-2; 9 bases align to TRBD1. With 6 bases clipped from V and 3 bases from J, the junction kept 11 bases outside the gene matches. Germline V gene data show CDR1 as SGHAT and CDR2 as FQNNGV. The CDR3 extends over 16 amino acids.